The 12 T cell receptor beta chains listed next were all sequenced from one sample in a study of shared clonotypes between healthy human individuals. Terminally differentiated effector memory CD45RA+ cells were excluded from the naive CD8 cells, which were CD45RO-negative and positively selected for CCR7. Here immunoSEQ multiplex PCR was the method, and the copy in TCRdb shows in-frame clones only, minus some. In the table there are nearly 600,000 clones, 95% of which are singletons. The sequencing sample was made of naive CD8+ T cells sorted from blood. The receptors stem from a woman in her thirties in good health.

The chain joins TRBV7-6 to TRBJ2-7; D gene uncertain. Germline V gives CDR1 SGHVS, CDR2 FNYEAQ. The CDR3 contains 14 residues. The ends were cut back, 2 bases at V and 2 bases at J, with 10 bases in the middle. As DNA, the CDR3 is TGTGCCAGCAGCTTAACTCCAGAGGCCTACGAGCAGTACTTC. Encoded protein: CASSLTPEAYEQYF.

The chain joins TRBV19 to TRBJ2-4; TRBD2 agrees at 10 bases. The trim removed 3 bases at V and 0 bases at J, leaving 14 bases unmatched. The CDR3 is 20 amino acids. Germline CDR1 LNHDA, CDR2 SQIVND (reference sequence). The CDR3: CASSMDRVAGGPVAKNIQYF. The CDR3 nucleotides read TGTGCCAGTAGTATGGATAGGGTAGCGGGAGGCCCCGTAGCCAAAAACATTCAGTACTTC.

For this clone: This specimen includes other DNA sequences encoding the same CDR3. J is TRBJ1-1 and V is TRBV28; a weak D match, TRBD1 (5 bases). Deletions cut 2 bases from V and 1 base from J, with 8 bases between. The CDR3 totals 14 residues. Germline V lookup: CDR1 MDHEN, CDR2 SYDVKM. For the CDR3, the DNA is TGTGCCAGCAGTTTACGGGGGGGGAACACTGAAGCTTTCTTT. Its protein product is CASSLRGGNTEAFF.

The CDR3 coding sequence is TGTGCCAGCAGTTTCTCGACAGGGGCGAACACTGAAGCTTTCTTT. It codes for CASSFSTGANTEAFF. The V and J genes are TRBV27 and TRBJ1-1; the match to TRBD1 covers 8 bases. Trimming cost V 3 bases and J 1 base; bases outside gene matches: 4. There are 15 residues in the CDR3. The germline V gene encodes CDR1 MNHEY and CDR2 SMNVEV (reference sequence).

This chain connects TRBV11-3 to TRBJ1-2; a weak D match, TRBD1 (5 bases). This CDR3 has 14 residues. CDR1 is SGHNT, CDR2 YENEEA, per germline. Trimming stripped 1 base from V and 5 bases from J, with 11 bases between. The DNA of the CDR3 is TGTGCCAGCAGCTTAGTTTGGGGCGAATATGGCTACACCTTC. Protein product: CASSLVWGEYGYTF.

This clone was seen once. The chain combines TRBV27 with TRBJ2-3; D is possibly TRBD1 (5 bases). CDR3 length: 16 amino acids. Trimming pared 3 bases from V and 2 bases from J, leaving 15 bases between. The V gene's germline CDR1 is MNHEY and CDR2 SMNVEV (reference sequence). CDR3 nucleotide sequence: TGTGCCAGCAGTTTTGCCGTTGGGGCCCTCACAGATACGCAGTATTTT. This encodes CASSFAVGALTDTQYF.

In the case of this clone: Within the sample, other DNA sequences also encode this same CDR3. The chain carries TRBV2 and TRBJ2-7, with 10 bases aligning to TRBD1. Germline trimming cut 6 bases from V and 3 bases from J; bases unmatched to any gene: 2. This CDR3 is 13 amino acids long. Germline V CDR1 and CDR2: SNHLY, FYNNEI. CDR3 region: CASRGDRGYEQYF. CDR3 coding DNA: TGTGCCAGCAGGGGGGACAGGGGCTACGAGCAGTACTTC.

The rearrangement uses TRBV2 and TRBJ1-5; D gene unclear. This CDR3 has 15 amino acids. Germline V gene data show CDR1 as SNHLY and CDR2 as FYNNEI. Trimming pared 4 bases from V and 0 bases from J, leaving 10 bases between. The CDR3 protein is CASSVRSYSNQPQHF. The DNA of the CDR3 is TGTGCCAGCAGTGTCAGGTCATATAGCAATCAGCCCCAGCATTTT.

The V gene is TRBV19, the J gene TRBJ2-7; a weak D match, TRBD1 (6 bases). Trimming left V 3 bases short and J 5 bases short, with 17 bases between. The CDR3 contains 15 residues. Per the germline V gene, CDR1 is LNHDA and CDR2 is SQIVND (reference sequence). In nucleotides, the CDR3 is TGTGCCAGTAGTATCGGGCAGGGGTTTAAGGACGAGCAGTACTTC. This sequence encodes CASSIGQGFKDEQYF.

As DNA, the CDR3 is TGTGCCAGCAGCCAAGCAGGGTGGGGGGGCGAGAATTCACCCCTCCACTTT. The encoded protein is CASSQAGWGGENSPLHF. The gene calls are TRBV4-2 and TRBJ1-6; weak D call: TRBD1 (6 bases). This CDR3 has 17 amino acids. Germline CDR1 LGHNA, CDR2 YNFKEQ. The V and J ends lost 1 base and 7 bases respectively, with 17 bases between them.

The chain joins TRBV6-1 to TRBJ2-7; 10 nucleotides align to TRBD2. The CDR3 sequence is 14 residues long. The ends lost 2 bases at V and 3 bases at J; junction bases unmatched: 1. Germline CDR1 is MNHNS and CDR2 is SASEGT. The CDR3 DNA is TGTGCCAGCAGTGAAAGCGGGAGGGTCTACGAGCAGTACTTC. It specifies CASSESGRVYEQYF.

The chain recombines TRBV28 with TRBJ2-7; 8 nucleotides match TRBD1. V shed 5 bases and J 5 bases; nucleotides not matched to a gene: 5. From germline, CDR1 is MDHEN and CDR2 SYDVKM. The CDR3 contains 13 residues. CDR3 in DNA: TGTGCCAGCAGTACAGGACAGGGCCACGAGCAGTACTTC. It codes for CASSTGQGHEQYF.